A single sample gave rise to the 26 T cell receptor beta chains below, sequenced in a study of memory CD4+ T cells and cytomegalovirus serostatus. Generated by immunoSEQ multiplex PCR, the TCRdb table keeps only in-frame clones and is missing some. The sample includes around 45,000 clones, roughly 80% of them seen just once. Single viable CD3+CD4+CD8-CD45RO+ cells were sorted as the memory CD4+ T cells. Input material: memory CD4+ T cells from blood. The receptors derive from an adult in good health and CMV-seronegative.

This CDR3 reads CASSPPVGGTGGGEQYF. CDR3 coding DNA: TGTGCCAGCAGCCCTCCTGTAGGTGGGACAGGGGGCGGCGAGCAGTACTTC. The rearrangement joins TRBV5-6 to TRBJ2-7, with 12 bases matching TRBD1. CDR3 length: 17 amino acids. The V gene end was trimmed by 4 bases and the J gene end by 6 bases; junction bases not matched to a gene: 14. The V gene's germline CDR1 is SGHDT and CDR2 YYEEEE.

The chain uses TRBV7-3 and TRBJ2-2, with 13 bases fitting TRBD2. J lost 5 bases, V lost 4 bases, and 10 bases had no gene match. The CDR3 sequence is 18 residues long. The germline V gene encodes CDR1 SGHTA and CDR2 FQGTGA. The CDR3 DNA reads TGTGCCAGCAGCTCAACCCTAGGACTAGCGGGGGCGACCGGGGAGCTGTTTTTT. It yields the protein CASSSTLGLAGATGELFF. The entire variable domain, with the rest obtained from reference TRBV7-3 and TRBJ2-2, is as follows: GAGVSQTPSNKVTEKGKYVELRCDPISGHTALYWYRQSLGQGPEFLIYFQGTGAADDSGLPNDRFFAVRPEGSVSTLKIQRTERGDSAVYLCASSSTLGLAGATGELFFGEGSRLTVL.

The chain employs TRBV5-4 and TRBJ1-2; D is undetermined. The CDR3 is 14 residues long. The V end lost 4 bases, the J end lost 7 bases, and 17 bases lay between the germline ends. Germline CDR1 reads SGHNT; CDR2 reads YYREEE (reference sequence). This CDR3 reads CASSLHSRMGGYTF. The DNA of the CDR3 is TGTGCCAGCAGCCTTCACTCCAGGATGGGTGGCTACACCTTC.

The rearrangement links TRBV13 to TRBJ1-2; possibly TRBD1 for D (5 bases). Germline V gene sequence: CDR1 PRHDT, CDR2 FYEKMQ (reference sequence). This CDR3 contains 14 residues. Trimming stripped 5 bases from V and 8 bases from J, with 18 bases between. The CDR3, as DNA: TGTGCCAGCAGCGCAGAGCGGGGGGTTAGGGGCTACACCTTC. This sequence encodes CASSAERGVRGYTF.

The V and J genes are TRBV7-9 and TRBJ2-7; D uncertain. Germline V gene sequence: CDR1 SEHNR, CDR2 FQNEAQ (reference sequence). The CDR3 totals 13 residues. The V and J ends lost 1 base and 3 bases respectively, with 7 bases between them. CDR3 protein: CASSLVAFYEQYF. The DNA of the CDR3 is TGTGCCAGCAGCTTAGTGGCTTTCTACGAGCAGTACTTC.

The V gene is TRBV7-9, the J gene TRBJ1-3; D remains ambiguous. Trimming took 2 bases from V and 0 from J, leaving 8 bases between them. The CDR3 covers 15 residues. CDR1 is SEHNR, CDR2 FQNEAQ, per germline (reference sequence). CDR3 residues: CASSLPESSGNTIYF. The CDR3 DNA reads TGTGCCAGCAGCTTACCCGAGAGCTCTGGAAACACCATATATTTT.

The chain recombines TRBV7-2 with TRBJ1-5; D not resolved. V lost 2 bases, J lost 4 bases, and 15 bases lay in between. The CDR3 length is 16 residues. Germline CDR1 and CDR2: SGHTA and FQGNSA. CDR3 DNA: TGTGCCAGCAGCTTACAATCAGGATTCGCTAATCAGCCCCAGCATTTT. It yields the protein CASSLQSGFANQPQHF.

V is TRBV6-5 and J is TRBJ2-7; TRBD1 might be the D (6 bases). Trimming left V 6 bases short and J 0 bases short, with 9 bases between. The V gene's germline CDR1 is MNHEY and CDR2 SVGAGI. The length of the CDR3 is 13 residues. As DNA, the CDR3 is TGTGCCAGCAGCAGGACAGACTCCTACGAGCAGTACTTC. Translating gives CASSRTDSYEQYF.

This chain connects TRBV13 to TRBJ1-6; the match to TRBD1 covers 7 bases. The V gene's germline CDR1 is PRHDT and CDR2 FYEKMQ (reference sequence). Losses at the gene ends were 4 bases for V and 7 bases for J; bases not matched to a gene: 4. CDR3 length equals 14 residues. The CDR3 here is CASSSGTANSPLHF. The CDR3 bases are TGTGCCAGCAGCTCCGGGACAGCCAATTCACCCCTCCACTTT.

V usage is TRBV18 and J usage is TRBJ2-5; 7 bases map to TRBD1. CDR3 length: 13 amino acids. Germline V gene lookup returns CDR1 KGHSH and CDR2 LQKENI. Trimming cost V 8 bases and J 2 bases; bases outside gene matches: 5. CDR3 residues: CASTGDTQETQYF. The DNA of the CDR3 is TGTGCCAGCACAGGGGATACTCAAGAGACCCAGTACTTC.

The J gene is TRBJ1-3, the V gene TRBV7-9, with D uncertain. Between the trimmed V and J ends, which lost 6 bases and 0 bases, there was a span of 15 bases. The germline V gene has CDR1 SEHNR and CDR2 FQNEAQ (reference sequence). This CDR3 has 16 residues. The CDR3, as DNA: TGTGCCAGCAGGGCGGGTCGAGCCCTCTCTGGAAACACCATATATTTT. This gives the protein CASRAGRALSGNTIYF.

The chain couples TRBV30 to TRBJ1-6; maybe TRBD1 (5 bases). With 2 bases removed from V and 8 bases from J, the gap between germline ends came to 22 bases. This CDR3 spans 17 amino acids. Per the germline V gene, CDR1 is GTSNPN and CDR2 is SVGIG (reference sequence). The DNA for the CDR3 is TGTGCCTGGAGTTCGAGAGGCAGGGTATTTTTCGATTCACCCCTCCACTTT. This codes for CAWSSRGRVFFDSPLHF.

The chain combines TRBV19 with TRBJ1-1; no clear D gene. CDR3 size: 16 residues. Germline-derived CDR1 and CDR2 are LNHDA and SQIVND (reference sequence). The germline V and J ends were trimmed by 1 base and 1 base, with 13 bases remaining between them. CDR3 DNA sequence: TGTGCCAGTAGTATAGTAGGTCAGAATGAGAACACTGAAGCTTTCTTT. Its translation: CASSIVGQNENTEAFF.

The rearrangement uses TRBV4-3 and TRBJ2-1; D call uncertain. Germline assignment: CDR1 LGHNA and CDR2 YSLEER. Trimming removed 5 bases at V and 8 bases at J, with 13 bases between. There are 13 residues in the CDR3. CDR3 bases: TGCGCCAGCAGCAAGGCCCTCCAGCATGAGCAGTTCTTC. Amino acid sequence: CASSKALQHEQFF.

This chain links TRBV30 with TRBJ2-7; D ambiguous. This CDR3 contains 13 residues. V was pared by 0 bases and J by 4 bases, with 10 bases between. Germline CDR1 is GTSNPN and CDR2 is SVGIG (reference sequence). The CDR3 DNA sequence: TGTGCCTGGAGTGTAAGTCTATCTTACGAGCAGTACTTC. It translates to CAWSVSLSYEQYF.

This chain uses TRBV7-2 with TRBJ1-4; D might be TRBD1 (5 bases). Looked up from germline, CDR1 is SGHTA and CDR2 is FQGNSA. Trimming shortened V by 5 bases and J by 6 bases, and 16 bases separated the two germline ends. The CDR3 spans 15 residues. CDR3 loop: CASSPSGRGDEKLFF. CDR3 in DNA: TGTGCCAGCAGCCCATCGGGACGGGGAGATGAAAAACTGTTTTTT.

The genes are TRBV7-7 and TRBJ2-5; weak D call: TRBD1 (6 bases). The CDR3 loop spans 15 amino acids. Germline V gene sequence: CDR1 SSHAT, CDR2 FNYEAQ (reference sequence). V gave up 1 base and J gave up 5 bases, with 14 bases separating them. The CDR3 DNA reads as TGTGCCAGCAGCTTAGATGGCAGGGGCGGCGAGACCCAGTACTTC. It translates to CASSLDGRGGETQYF.

The rearrangement uses TRBV5-4 and TRBJ2-3; D call uncertain. The ends were cut back, 0 bases at V and 4 bases at J, with 3 bases in the middle. CDR1 is SGHNT, CDR2 YYREEE, per germline (reference sequence). The CDR3 loop spans 12 amino acids. The CDR3, as DNA: TGTGCCAGCAGCTTGGACTCAGATACGCAGTATTTT. This gives the protein CASSLDSDTQYF.

The chain links TRBV7-9 to TRBJ1-3; 8 bases are shared with TRBD1. Germline V gene data show CDR1 as SEHNR and CDR2 as FQNEAQ (reference sequence). J lost 0 bases, V lost 8 bases, and 6 bases had no gene match. The CDR3 is 15 residues long. CDR3 sequence (DNA): TGTGCCAGCCGGGACAGGCCGAACTCTGGAAACACCATATATTTT. Encoded protein: CASRDRPNSGNTIYF. Complete variable domain (other parts from reference TRBV7-9 and TRBJ1-3): DTGVSQNPRHKITKRGQNVTFRCDPISEHNRLYWYRQTLGQGPEFLTYFQNEAQLEKSRLLSDRFSAERPKGSFSTLEIQRTEQGDSAMYLCASRDRPNSGNTIYFGEGSWLTVV.

This chain uses TRBV9 with TRBJ2-7; 8 bases are a match to TRBD2. This CDR3 has 15 residues. J gave up 4 bases and V 0 bases, and 6 bases lay outside the gene matches. The germline V gene has CDR1 SGDLS and CDR2 YYNGEE. DNA of the CDR3: TGTGCCAGCAGCGTAGCGGCGGGGGGCGAGTACGAGCAGTACTTC. Encoded protein: CASSVAAGGEYEQYF.

This rearrangement joins TRBV6-1 to TRBJ1-5; D might be TRBD1 (5 bases). The germline CDR1 and CDR2 sequences are MNHNS and SASEGT. The CDR3 sequence is 18 residues long. V lost 3 bases and J lost 0, with 18 bases in between. CDR3 sequence reads: CASSESTSGGYSNQPQHF. DNA of the CDR3: TGTGCCAGCAGTGAGTCTACGTCCGGGGGTTATAGCAATCAGCCCCAGCATTTT.

The genes are TRBV7-2 and TRBJ1-1, with D unresolved. This CDR3 region has 11 residues. Germline CDR1 and CDR2: SGHTA and FQGNSA. V lost 9 bases, J lost 3 bases, and 8 bases lay in between. CDR3 sequence reads: CARVTDTEAFF. CDR3 in DNA: TGTGCCAGAGTCACGGACACTGAAGCTTTCTTT.

The rearrangement joins TRBV5-1 to TRBJ2-7; 8 nucleotides line up with TRBD1. The CDR3 is made up of 13 amino acids. Germline values: CDR1 SGHRS, CDR2 YFSETQ. With V trimmed by 4 bases and J by 7 bases, 7 bases remained unmatched. CDR3 DNA sequence: TGCGCCAGCAGCCTGGAGACAGGGGTGGAGCAGTACTTC. As protein: CASSLETGVEQYF.

This clone was found a few times. V is TRBV7-3 and J is TRBJ1-6; 7 nucleotides agree with TRBD1. Germline values: CDR1 SGHTA, CDR2 FQGTGA. Trimming removed 2 bases from V and 7 bases from J; junction bases left unmatched: 5. CDR3 size: 15 residues. CDR3 region: CASSLAQGNNSPLHF. The CDR3 DNA follows: TGTGCCAGCAGCTTAGCACAGGGGAACAATTCACCCCTCCACTTT.

The chain recombines TRBV14 with TRBJ1-1; 8 bases align to TRBD1. The V and J ends lost 4 bases and 9 bases, in that order; junction bases with no gene match: 4. Germline V gives CDR1 SGHDN, CDR2 FVKESK. The CDR3 extends over 12 amino acids. For the CDR3, the DNA is TGTGCCAGCAGCCCACGACAGGGGAAAGCTTTCTTT. Its translation is CASSPRQGKAFF.

The V and J genes are TRBV6-1 and TRBJ2-2, with 9 bases that match TRBD2. Germline lookup yields CDR1 MNHNS and CDR2 SASEGT. Trimming at V came to 2 bases and at J to 9 bases, leaving 10 bases not matched to a gene. This CDR3 spans 16 amino acids. The CDR3 here is CASSEMGSGGPRELFF. CDR3 DNA sequence: TGTGCCAGCAGTGAAATGGGTAGCGGGGGACCCCGGGAGCTGTTTTTT.